The rows below give T cell receptor beta chains drawn from one sample of a study of T cells in Graves' hyperthyroidism and ophthalmopathy. MiXCR, run by TCRdb on the multiplex PCR reads, gives a single entry per CDR3 protein. The sample holds about 590,000 distinct CDR3 sequences, about 14% seen once. The sample consisted of blood. These receptor sequences come from a woman between 18 and 29 years old with Graves' ophthalmopathy. Both conserved end residues are part of each CDR3. Fields, in order: CDR3 DNA, CDR3 protein, D gene, clone size, J gene, V gene. A D gene is named only where the DNA matches it firmly. The size field is filled for only some rows; it gives once, few, many or a size class.

TGTGCCATCAGTGATTCGACAGGTGACCAAGAGACCCAGTACTTC | CAISDSTGDQETQYF | NA | many | TRBJ2-5 | TRBV10-3
TGTGCCAGCAGTTACACCCGGACCGGTCAGCCCCAGCATTTT | CASSYTRTGQPQHF | NA | many | TRBJ1-5 | TRBV6-6
TGTGCCAGCAGCCAGATATGGGGAGGCGAAGAGACCCAGTACTTC | CASSQIWGGEETQYF | NA | few | TRBJ2-5 | TRBV11-2
TGTGCCATCAGAAGGGGCAATTATAGCAATCAGCCCCAGCATTTT | CAIRRGNYSNQPQHF | NA | many | TRBJ1-5 | TRBV2
TGTGCCAGTAGTATGTTCGGGGTTTTTGGAGATACGCAGTATTTT | CASSMFGVFGDTQYF | NA | NA | TRBJ2-3 | TRBV19
TGTGCCAGCAGCTTGGGCTCAACAGAAAGGTTCTTC | CASSLGSTERFF | NA | many | TRBJ2-1 | TRBV7-9
TGTGCCAGCTCACCACGGACACTAGCGGGAGAGTTCACCTACAATGAGCAGTTCTTC | CASSPRTLAGEFTYNEQFF | TRBD2 | NA | TRBJ2-1 | TRBV11-3
TGTGCCAGCAGTTCCCTTGGGGGCGCCTCCTACAATGAGCAGTTCTTC | CASSSLGGASYNEQFF | NA | many | TRBJ2-1 | TRBV6-1
TGTGCCAGCAGTTGGGGACCCCGGGGCAATCAGCCCCAGCATTTT | CASSWGPRGNQPQHF | NA | many | TRBJ1-5 | TRBV7-2
TGTGCCAGCTCACCACCGGGACAAGAAGGGACCCAGTACTTC | CASSPPGQEGTQYF | NA | NA | TRBJ2-5 | TRBV18
TGTGCCAGCAGCTTCCCGGGACAGGGCTACGAGCAGTACTTC | CASSFPGQGYEQYF | TRBD1 | many | TRBJ2-7 | TRBV3-1
TGTGCCAGTGGGCAGGGGGAGGCGATGAACACTGAAGCTTTCTTT | CASGQGEAMNTEAFF | TRBD1 | NA | TRBJ1-1 | TRBV2
TGTGCCAGCTCCCCAGTAGCTGGATCTGAAGAAGCTTTCTTT | CASSPVAGSEEAFF | NA | many | TRBJ1-1 | TRBV18
TGCGCCAGCAGCCAAGCCCCGGGGGGGAGGAGGAATCAGCCCCAGCATTTT | CASSQAPGGRRNQPQHF | NA | NA | TRBJ1-5 | TRBV4-1
TGCAGTGCGGACAGACAGGGGAACACTGAAGCTTTCTTT | CSADRQGNTEAFF | TRBD1 | many | TRBJ1-1 | TRBV20-1
TGTGCCAGCAGCCTATCGGTGGGAAGCTATGGCTACACCTTC | CASSLSVGSYGYTF | NA | many | TRBJ1-2 | TRBV7-2
TGTGCCAGCAGCCGATTGACAGGGGCGGGCGAGCAGTACTTC | CASSRLTGAGEQYF | TRBD1 | many | TRBJ2-7 | TRBV7-9
TGTGCCAGCAGCTTAACGGGTTTTGCAGATACGCAGTATTTT | CASSLTGFADTQYF | NA | few | TRBJ2-3 | TRBV7-3
TGTGCCAGCAGCCCGTCCCTCCGGGGGGGTTACAATGAGCAGTTCTTC | CASSPSLRGGYNEQFF | TRBD2 | NA | TRBJ2-1 | TRBV7-2
TGTGCCAGCAGTTTCTATTATCAGCGGGCCTACGAGCAGTACTTC | CASSFYYQRAYEQYF | NA | many | TRBJ2-7 | TRBV28
TGTGCCAGCAGTTTAGGTGGAGACGGTAATGAAAAACTGTTTTTT | CASSLGGDGNEKLFF | NA | many | TRBJ1-4 | TRBV27
TGCGCCAGCAGCCGCAGTGGGGTGGGGGTACACGAAAAACTGTTTTTT | CASSRSGVGVHEKLFF | NA | few | TRBJ1-4 | TRBV4-1
TGTGCCAGCACGATGCAGATCGATAGCAATCAGCCCCAGCATTTT | CASTMQIDSNQPQHF | NA | many | TRBJ1-5 | TRBV6-1
TGTGCCAGCAGCTTAGTTAGCGGGAGGAACACCGGGGAGCTGTTTTTT | CASSLVSGRNTGELFF | TRBD2 | many | TRBJ2-2 | TRBV7-2
TGTGCCAGCACCCTCGGACCCCCACGGCGAGAGACCCAGTACTTC | CASTLGPPRRETQYF | NA | many | TRBJ2-5 | TRBV12-3/TRBV12-4
TGCGCCAGCAGCTTGGATCGGGGGCCCCAGCATTTT | CASSLDRGPQHF | NA | NA | TRBJ1-5 | TRBV5-1
TGCAGTGCTAGTCCTGGGCGGCGGGACTCCTACGAGCAGTACTTC | CSASPGRRDSYEQYF | NA | NA | TRBJ2-7 | TRBV20-1
TGTGCCAGCAGTTTAAGGAATCCAGATACGCAGTATTTT | CASSLRNPDTQYF | NA | many | TRBJ2-3 | TRBV28
TGCAGTGCTAGCCGAGGACAGGGAGGGAGTCAGGATACGCAGTATTTT | CSASRGQGGSQDTQYF | NA | many | TRBJ2-3 | TRBV20-1
TGTGCCAGCAGCTTGGGTCTAGGTTGGGCCGTTACGCAGTATTTT | CASSLGLGWAVTQYF | NA | NA | TRBJ2-3 | TRBV5-4
TGTGCCAGCTCACCCTCGGCAGGCCAAGAGACCCAGTACTTC | CASSPSAGQETQYF | NA | NA | TRBJ2-5 | TRBV18